This entry is about one TCR beta chain. The antigen is unknown. V lost 1 base, J lost 5 bases, and 9 bases stayed unmatched. CDR3 length: 15 amino acids. Germline V gives CDR1 SGHRS, CDR2 YFSETQ. The data originate from a study of cytomegalovirus exposure and HLA in healthy donors. Overall study findings and caveats: Later on, an analysis tied 15,000 to 20,000 TCR beta sequences to HLA alleles at 0.05 false discovery rate. In the analysis, some V segments, TRBV6-2 and TRBV6-3 included, were excluded as indistinguishable. Researchers catalogued approximately 170 TCR beta chains as cytomegalovirus-associated.

The PCR made use of 60 Vbeta and 13 Jbeta primers. Repertoires were generated with immunoSEQ multiplex PCR, while TCRdb's copy carries only in-frame clones and drops some. The sample contains more than 110,000 clones, over 70% of which appear only once. Those who donated were healthy bone marrow donors. The rearrangement links TRBV5-1 to TRBJ2-7; 7 bases match TRBD1. The sequence was obtained from a man aged 25-45 years in good health and CMV-seronegative. The source material was PBMCs. CDR3 sequence (DNA): TGCGCCAGCAGCTTGAGTGACAGGGTTGTCGACGAGCAGTACTTC. Protein sequence: CASSLSDRVVDEQYF.